This is a list of T cell receptor beta chains from one sample in a study of T cells in tuberculosis. The data were produced by immunoSEQ multiplex PCR, yet TCRdb's version contains in-frame clones alone and is incomplete. The sample carries about 35,000 clones, roughly 93% recorded once. The starting material was PBMCs, obtained at tuberculosis diagnosis. Receptors were obtained from an adult with tuberculosis. CDR3s include the opening cysteine and the closing phenylalanine or tryptophan. The D gene is left open where the match is weak. Clone size is stated in some rows and not others, as once, few, many or a class when expanded.

d_call	v_call	j_call	clone_size	cdr3_aa	cdr3_nt
.	TRBV29-1	TRBJ1-4	.	CSVALNEKLFF	TGCAGCGTTGCCCTTAATGAAAAACTGTTTTTT
.	TRBV28	TRBJ1-4	.	CASSFGQFNEKLFF	TGTGCCAGCAGTTTTGGACAGTTTAATGAAAAACTGTTTTTT
TRBD2	TRBV2	TRBJ2-5	few	CASSEAFGTSGETQYF	TGTGCCAGCAGTGAAGCGTTCGGGACTAGCGGAGAGACCCAGTACTTC
TRBD2	TRBV5-1	TRBJ2-7	.	CASSLGHPGLAGGSSYEQYF	TGCGCCAGCAGCTTGGGGCATCCGGGACTAGCGGGGGGAAGCTCCTACGAGCAGTACTTC
.	TRBV27	TRBJ1-2	.	CASSLRGANYGYTF	TGTGCCAGCAGTTTACGTGGAGCTAACTATGGCTACACCTTC
.	TRBV28	TRBJ1-1	.	CASRHRVSNTEAFF	TGTGCCAGCAGACACAGGGTATCCAACACTGAAGCTTTCTTT
.	TRBV6-6	TRBJ2-5	.	CASTSPQETQYF	TGTGCCAGCACTTCCCCCCAAGAGACCCAGTACTTC
.	TRBV4-2	TRBJ2-2	.	CASSQGGLVIGELFF	TGTGCCAGCAGCCAAGGGGGACTGGTTATCGGGGAGCTGTTTTTT
TRBD1	TRBV7-9	TRBJ1-1	.	CASSRDRGPGSTEAFF	TGTGCCAGCAGCCGGGACAGGGGGCCGGGAAGCACTGAAGCTTTCTTT
TRBD1	TRBV5-6	TRBJ2-2	.	CASSVSGTGMSGELFF	TGTGCCAGCAGCGTCTCCGGGACAGGGATGAGCGGGGAGCTGTTTTTT
TRBD2	TRBV29-1	TRBJ2-7	once	CSVIGGAGTEQYF	TGCAGCGTGATCGGGGGGGCGGGGACCGAGCAGTACTTC
TRBD1	TRBV28	TRBJ1-2	.	CASSGRDRGPAGYTF	TGTGCCAGCAGTGGCCGGGACAGGGGGCCCGCTGGCTACACCTTC
TRBD1	TRBV27	TRBJ1-2	.	CASSLSTGGAGYTF	TGTGCCAGCAGTTTATCGACAGGGGGCGCGGGATACACCTTC
.	TRBV19	TRBJ1-6	.	CASSSQAIETLHF	TGTGCCAGTAGTAGCCAGGCCATAGAAACCCTCCACTTT
.	TRBV19	TRBJ1-1	.	CASSMMGRGNTEAFF	TGTGCCAGTAGTATGATGGGGAGGGGGAACACTGAAGCTTTCTTT
.	TRBV7-9	TRBJ1-2	few	CASSLRPEFYGYTF	TGTGCCAGCAGCTTAAGGCCGGAGTTCTATGGCTACACCTTC
.	TRBV11-2	TRBJ1-1	.	CASSAGRGTEAFF	TGTGCCAGCAGCGCCGGCCGGGGGACTGAAGCTTTCTTT
TRBD1	TRBV27	TRBJ1-5	.	CASREGQLPNQPQHF	TGTGCCAGCAGAGAGGGACAGCTACCTAATCAGCCCCAGCATTTT
TRBD1	TRBV6-1	TRBJ1-5	.	CASSDDRGNQPQHF	TGTGCCAGCAGTGACGACAGGGGGAATCAGCCCCAGCATTTT
TRBD1	TRBV6-1	TRBJ1-6	.	CASSGRGGTGNNSPLHF	TGTGCCAGCAGTGGACGAGGAGGGACAGGGAATAATTCACCCCTCCACTTT
TRBD1	TRBV10-3	TRBJ1-5	.	CATGRQGLWIQPQHF	TGTGCCACTGGCCGACAGGGACTGTGGATTCAGCCCCAGCATTTT
TRBD1	TRBV7-9	TRBJ2-7	.	CASSPLGVGGTPEQYF	TGTGCCAGCAGCCCATTGGGAGTAGGGGGCACCCCCGAGCAGTACTTC
.	TRBV4-1	TRBJ1-4	.	CASSPPATNEKLFF	TGCGCCAGCAGTCCCCCTGCAACTAATGAAAAACTGTTTTTT
TRBD2	TRBV5-1	TRBJ2-3	.	CASSFREAGGLFTDTQYF	TGCGCCAGCAGCTTTAGGGAGGCGGGGGGCCTCTTCACAGATACGCAGTATTTT
TRBD1	TRBV12-5	TRBJ2-1	.	CASGLVLGQSSYNEQFF	TGTGCTAGTGGTTTGGTCCTGGGACAGAGCTCCTACAATGAGCAGTTCTTC
.	TRBV15	TRBJ2-1	.	CATSRDLSGNEQFF	TGTGCCACCAGCAGAGATCTATCGGGGAATGAGCAGTTCTTC
.	TRBV15	TRBJ1-4	.	CATSQEKGLNEKLFF	TGTGCCACCAGTCAAGAGAAGGGACTAAATGAAAAACTGTTTTTT
TRBD2	TRBV2	TRBJ2-7	.	CASSLAGESYEQYF	TGTGCCAGCTCCCTAGCGGGGGAATCCTACGAGCAGTACTTC
.	TRBV2	TRBJ2-1	.	CASATYNEQFF	TGTGCCAGCGCTACTTACAATGAGCAGTTCTTC
.	TRBV11-2	TRBJ1-1	.	CASSLDRGRNTEAFF	TGTGCCAGCAGCTTAGATCGAGGGAGGAACACTGAAGCTTTCTTT
TRBD2	TRBV4-2	TRBJ2-7	.	CASSQETSGGYEQYF	TGTGCCAGCAGCCAAGAGACTAGCGGGGGCTACGAGCAGTACTTC